Below are 17 T cell receptor beta chains sequenced from a single sample in a study of post-analysis software for immune sequencing data. Overall study findings and caveats: Patients used roughly five TRBV segments, including TRBV5-6, TRBV5-1 and TRBV20-1, more often than controls.

These receptors have no known antigen. Unique molecular identifiers featured in each of the TCR beta cDNA libraries. One entry per CDR3 protein, called by TCRdb with MiXCR from the PCR reads. The sample carries 650,000 to 850,000 distinct CDR3 sequences, approximately 53% recorded once. The source material was blood. These receptors were taken from a girl between 10 and 17 years old with multiple sclerosis.

This clonotype has a handful of counts. The chain is built from TRBV29-1 and TRBJ2-4, with a tentative D call TRBD2 (5 bases). Judging by the DNA end, TRBJ2-7 fits better; the J call may be wrong. The CDR3 length is 13 residues. In germline, CDR1 is SQVTM, CDR2 ANQGSEA. The CDR3: CSVESGIGNEQYF. The CDR3 DNA reads TGCAGCGTTGAATCCGGGATCGGGAACGAGCAGTACTTC.

V gene TRBV9 combines with J gene TRBJ1-2; a possible D gene is TRBD1 (6 bases). Germline loops: CDR1 SGDLS, CDR2 YYNGEE. The CDR3 covers 16 residues. V lost 3 bases, J lost 3 bases, and 18 bases lay in between. The CDR3 reads CASSGVGGRQHYGYTF. The CDR3 nucleotides read TGTGCCAGCAGCGGAGTCGGGGGCAGGCAACACTATGGCTACACCTTC.

This clonotype was detected many times. This chain links TRBV12-3 or TRBV12-4 with TRBJ2-3; 7 bases are shared with TRBD2. This CDR3 spans 12 amino acids. With V trimmed by 5 bases and J by 6 bases, 2 bases remained unmatched. The CDR3 DNA is TGTGCCAGCAGTCCCGGGGGGGATACGCAGTATTTT. It yields the protein CASSPGGDTQYF.

The rearrangement links TRBV29-1 to TRBJ2-1; 7 bases are shared with TRBD2. CDR1 and CDR2 from the germline V gene are SQVTM and ANQGSEA. V shed 8 bases, J shed 2 bases, and the junction held 3 bases outside the gene matches. The CDR3 sequence is 12 residues long. CDR3 coding DNA: TGCAGCAGCGGGGCGACCTACAATGAGCAGTTCTTC. It codes for CSSGATYNEQFF.

This clonotype occurred many times. J is TRBJ1-2 and V is TRBV29-1; D is possibly TRBD1 (5 bases). V was trimmed by 7 bases and J by 1 base, leaving 13 bases between them. Germline-derived CDR1 and CDR2 are SQVTM and ANQGSEA. The CDR3 loop spans 13 amino acids. The DNA of the CDR3 is TGCAGCGCTGGGGACCGTGTTAACTATGGCTACACCTTC. Translation: CSAGDRVNYGYTF.

Only a few counts were recorded for this clonotype. This chain links TRBV20-1 with TRBJ2-3, with 9 bases matching TRBD2. The CDR3 sequence is 14 residues long. With V trimmed by 5 bases and J by 0 bases, 3 bases remained unmatched. The germline CDR1 and CDR2 sequences are DFQATT and SNEGSKA (reference sequence). CDR3 DNA sequence: TGCAGTGCTCCTAGCGGGACTAGCACAGATACGCAGTATTTT. Translated, it gives CSAPSGTSTDTQYF.

Comments on this clonotype: One end of the junction fails to match germline, which may point to a read error. The chain is built from TRBV27 and TRBJ1-4; no firm D call. Germline V gene lookup returns CDR1 MNHEY and CDR2 SMNVEV (reference sequence). This CDR3 has 16 amino acids. The CDR3, as DNA: TGTGCCAGCAGTTTATGGGGTTTGTCAACTAATGAAGAACTGTTTTTT. It translates to CASSLWGLSTNEELFF.

This clonotype was recorded at least ten times. The chain recombines TRBV4-1 with TRBJ1-1; perhaps TRBD1 as D (6 bases). The germline V gene encodes CDR1 MGHRA and CDR2 YSYEKL. The CDR3 runs 15 residues. The ends were cut back, 1 base at V and 7 bases at J, with 16 bases in the middle. The CDR3 reads CASSQAFRQDGEAFF. CDR3 coding DNA: TGCGCCAGCAGCCAAGCCTTTCGACAGGACGGTGAAGCTTTCTTT.

On this clonotype: At one boundary the junction diverges from the germline segment, which might be a read error. The CDR3 DNA reads TGTGCTAGCAGCTCGGCCGGACAGCTGACCGGGGAGCTGTTTTTT. This codes for CASSSAGQLTGELFF. The rearrangement links TRBV7-7 to TRBJ2-2; a possible D gene is TRBD1 (6 bases). Germline V gene data show CDR1 as SSHAT and CDR2 as FNYEAQ (reference sequence). The CDR3 length is 15 residues.

The V and J genes are TRBV7-3 and TRBJ2-1; 8 positions agree with TRBD1. CDR1 is SGHTA, CDR2 FQGTGA, per germline. There are 15 residues in the CDR3. V lost 1 base, J lost 6 bases, and 5 bases stayed unmatched. CDR3 amino acids: CASSLRGQGANEQFF. The CDR3 nucleotides are TGTGCCAGCAGCTTAAGGGGTCAGGGGGCCAATGAGCAGTTCTTC. Full variable domain (missing parts from reference TRBV7-3 and TRBJ2-1): GAGVSQTPSNKVTEKGKYVELRCDPISGHTALYWYRQSLGQGPEFLIYFQGTGAADDSGLPNDRFFAVRPEGSVSTLKIQRTERGDSAVYLCASSLRGQGANEQFFGPGTRLTVL.

The genes are TRBV5-1 and TRBJ2-7; a possible D gene is TRBD2 (5 bases). V lost 1 base, J lost 0 bases, and 17 bases lay in between. Germline V gene sequence: CDR1 SGHRS, CDR2 YFSETQ. The CDR3 spans 17 residues. The DNA for the CDR3 is TGCGCCAGCAGCTTGTCTAATGGACTCAAGAGCTCCTACGAGCAGTACTTC. Encoded protein: CASSLSNGLKSSYEQYF. The full variable domain, in which reference TRBV5-1 and TRBJ2-7 provide the parts outside the CDR3, is KAGVTQTPRYLIKTRGQQVTLSCSPISGHRSVSWYQQTPGQGLQFLFEYFSETQRNKGNFPGRFSGRQFSNSRSEMNVSTLELGDSALYLCASSLSNGLKSSYEQYFGPGTRLTVT.

This clonotype was seen only a few times. The chain links TRBV5-8 to TRBJ2-1, with D tentatively TRBD2 (6 bases). V lost 2 bases to trimming and J lost 0 bases, with 15 bases between them. This CDR3 is built from 17 residues. Germline loops: CDR1 SGHTS, CDR2 YDEGEE. The CDR3 sequence is CASSFQTTSFSYNEQFF. CDR3 bases: TGTGCCAGCAGCTTCCAGACTACTAGCTTCTCCTACAATGAGCAGTTCTTC.

This clonotype was picked up a small number of times. The chain has TRBV12-3 or TRBV12-4 and TRBJ2-7; the match to TRBD1 covers 9 bases. J was trimmed by 2 bases and V by 7 bases; bases with no gene match: 12. CDR3 length: 16 amino acids. CDR3 sequence: CASKSPGQGRTYEQYF. CDR3 nucleotides: TGTGCCAGCAAGAGTCCGGGACAGGGAAGGACCTACGAGCAGTACTTC.

This clonotype has a count of ten or more. In DNA, the CDR3 is TGTGCCAGCAGTTTGGGGGGGAAGACCTACGAGCAGTACTTC. Amino acid sequence: CASSLGGKTYEQYF. The chain employs TRBV12-3 or TRBV12-4 and TRBJ2-7; TRBD2 agrees at 7 bases. J lost 2 bases, V lost 3 bases, and 4 bases had no gene match. This CDR3 is built from 14 residues.

This sequence joins TRBV29-1 and TRBJ2-7; a weak D match, TRBD2 (6 bases). The CDR3 runs to 12 residues. The V end lost 4 bases, the J end lost 5 bases, and 12 bases lay between the germline ends. The germline gives CDR1 SQVTM, CDR2 ANQGSEA. CDR3 in amino acids: CSVVAETDEQYF. The CDR3 DNA reads TGCAGCGTTGTAGCGGAGACCGACGAGCAGTACTTC.

This rearrangement joins TRBV5-1 to TRBJ2-5; 9 nucleotides agree with TRBD2. This CDR3 is 15 amino acids long. V dropped 5 bases and J dropped 0; count of bases not matched to a gene: 5. Germline V gene sequence: CDR1 SGHRS, CDR2 YFSETQ. This chain's CDR3 is CASSRREGNQETQYF. The DNA of the CDR3 is TGCGCCAGCAGTAGGCGGGAGGGAAACCAAGAGACCCAGTACTTC.

The chain is built from TRBV20-1 and TRBJ2-5; 8 bases are shared with TRBD2. V gave up 6 bases and J gave up 6 bases; unmatched junction bases: 6. The CDR3 spans 12 residues. The germline gives CDR1 DFQATT, CDR2 SNEGSKA (reference sequence). CDR3 coding DNA: TGCAGTGCCCGGGAGGGACTGAAGACCCAGTACTTC. Translated, it gives CSAREGLKTQYF.